This is a list of T cell receptor beta chains from one sample in a study of blood T cells in healthy people across ages. TCRdb used MiXCR to reprocess the 5' RACE reads, holding one entry per CDR3 protein. The sample yields around 1.5 million distinct CDR3 sequences, approximately 59% seen once. Sequenced input: blood. These receptors were obtained from a man between 18 and 29 years old in good health. Each CDR3 is given with its conserved first and last residue. Fields, in order: clone size, J gene, V gene, D gene, CDR3 DNA, CDR3 protein. D genes are given only for firm matches. Not all rows give a size; the values are once, few, many and, for expanded clones, a class.

>-|TRBJ2-5|TRBV10-3|TRBD2
TGTGCCATCAGTGACCTCGGGAGGGGCCAAGAGACCCAGTACTTC
CAISDLGRGQETQYF
>few|TRBJ2-7|TRBV29-1|-
TGCAGCGTTCAAAGACAGTTAAACGAGCAGTACTTC
CSVQRQLNEQYF
>-|TRBJ1-6|TRBV7-9|-
TGTGCCAGCAGCTTAGTCTTAATGGAAACGAGCTCCTATAATTCACCCCTCCACTTT
CASSLVLMETSSYNSPLHF
>-|TRBJ2-7|TRBV5-1|-
TGCGCCAGCAGCTTGTTCTCGGGGAGCTCCTACGAGCAGTACTTC
CASSLFSGSSYEQYF
>-|TRBJ2-7|TRBV29-1|-
TGCAGCGTTGTCGACAGTCCCTCCTACGAGCAGTACTTC
CSVVDSPSYEQYF
>-|TRBJ1-5|TRBV6-2/TRBV6-3|-
TGTGCCAGCAGTTGGGGGCAAGTGGATCAGCCCCAGCATTTT
CASSWGQVDQPQHF
>-|TRBJ2-3|TRBV5-6|-
TGTGCCAGCAGCTTGGAGTTCGATACGCAGTATTTT
CASSLEFDTQYF
>-|TRBJ2-1|TRBV29-1|-
TGCAGCGTTGAAGTGGACGGCAGTCGCAGTGAGCAGTTCTTC
CSVEVDGSRSEQFF
>-|TRBJ1-6|TRBV6-6|TRBD1
TGTGCCAGCAGAACAGGACAGGGATCGGCCTATAATTCACCCCTCCACTTT
CASRTGQGSAYNSPLHF
>-|TRBJ2-1|TRBV20-1|-
TGCAGTGCTAGCGGGCCCGAAGACTACAATGAGCAGTTCTTC
CSASGPEDYNEQFF
>-|TRBJ2-4|TRBV7-2|-
TGTGCCACCCAGACAGCGGTAGCCAAAAACATTCAGTACTTC
CATQTAVAKNIQYF